Included here is one T cell receptor (beta chain) sequence, with context. The data were taken from a study of blood T cell repertoires in COVID-19. Whole-study context: Italy, Spain and the United States were the sources of the convalescent and acute COVID-19 samples. In each case, the material was cDNA or gDNA derived from T cells, B-cell-depleted T cells, or PBMCs.

Per the authors' pipeline: It was from reference gene primer amplification that nucleated cell counts were estimated. The table came from immunoSEQ multiplex PCR; TCRdb's copy has only in-frame clones and leaves some out. V, J and clone size are those of that table, while D and trimming were read from the DNA. The sample comprises 150,000 to 200,000 clones, about 88% of which are singletons, and roughly 2% rests with the top ten. The clonotype originates from a man between 65 and 85 years old with active or convalescent COVID-19. The sample consisted of peripheral blood.

The CDR3 is CASSLGQNTEAFF. CDR3 in DNA: TGTGCCAGCAGCCTGGGACAGAACACTGAAGCTTTCTTT. The chain combines TRBV7-9 with TRBJ1-1; a weak D match, TRBD1 (6 bases). The CDR3 has 13 residues. The germline V gene has CDR1 SEHNR and CDR2 FQNEAQ (reference sequence). V was trimmed by 5 bases and J by 1 base, leaving 8 bases between them.